A single sample is the source of the 10 T cell receptor beta chains below, sequenced in a study of cytomegalovirus exposure and HLA in healthy donors. Both 60 Vbeta primers and 13 Jbeta primers went into the PCR. Sequenced by immunoSEQ multiplex PCR; TCRdb stores in-frame clones only, minus some. The sample shows under 150,000 clones, roughly 80% of them seen only once. Sequencing was carried out using PBMCs. These receptors were obtained from a woman aged 25 to 39 in good health and CMV-seropositive.

The CDR3: CASSSSSGSSYEQYF. Written as DNA, the CDR3 is TGTGCCAGCAGCTCATCTAGCGGTAGCTCCTACGAGCAGTACTTC. The chain has TRBV7-2 and TRBJ2-7, with TRBD2 matching over 7 bases. The germline CDR1 and CDR2 sequences are SGHTA and FQGNSA. The CDR3 consists of 15 residues. V trimming: 4 bases; J trimming: 0 bases; junction bases outside the gene matches: 6.

This clone was detected a few times. V is TRBV5-6 and J is TRBJ2-5; TRBD1 might be the D (6 bases). Germline V gives CDR1 SGHDT, CDR2 YYEEEE. Trimming removed 3 bases from V and 0 bases from J, with 12 bases in between. The CDR3 spans 15 residues. The DNA of the CDR3 is TGTGCCAGCAGCTCGCGAGACAGGTACCAAGAGACCCAGTACTTC. Its protein is CASSSRDRYQETQYF.

J is TRBJ2-7 and V is TRBV11-3; 7 bases are shared with TRBD1. CDR3 length: 15 residues. Trimming took 4 bases from V and 5 from J; bases not matched to a gene: 11. In germline, CDR1 is SGHNT, CDR2 YENEEA. CDR3 DNA sequence: TGTGCCAGCAGCTATGACAGGGCGAAGCTCCACGAGCAGTACTTC. Translation gives CASSYDRAKLHEQYF.

This clone was recorded once. The V call is TRBV7-2, the J call TRBJ1-1; D not resolved. V lost 3 bases, J lost 7 bases, and 18 bases lay in between. The V gene's germline CDR1 is SGHTA and CDR2 FQGNSA. The CDR3 runs 15 residues. The CDR3 is CASSFRLVDFREAFF. CDR3 DNA sequence: TGTGCCAGCAGCTTCCGGTTGGTCGACTTTCGTGAAGCTTTCTTT.

V is TRBV7-8 and J is TRBJ2-1, with 9 bases aligning to TRBD2. This CDR3 is built from 19 residues. Trimming removed 5 bases from V and 0 bases from J; junction bases left unmatched: 14. Germline V lookup: CDR1 SGHVS, CDR2 FQNEAQ. The CDR3 bases are TGTGCCAGCAGCCAATTACGGCTAGCGGGGCCAGCCTCCTACAATGAGCAGTTCTTC. Protein product: CASSQLRLAGPASYNEQFF.

This clone is a singleton in its sample. The V and J genes are TRBV18 and TRBJ1-1; tentative D call: TRBD1 (5 bases). The V and J ends lost 3 bases and 4 bases respectively, with 12 bases between them. CDR1 and CDR2 from the germline V gene are KGHSH and LQKENI. The CDR3 spans 14 residues. The CDR3 nucleotides read TGTGCCAGCTCACCCCCGGGGGGGGGCACTGAAGCTTTCTTT. Its protein is CASSPPGGGTEAFF.

V gene TRBV10-3 combines with J gene TRBJ2-3; 7 bases agree with TRBD2. The junction had 3 bases not matched to a gene; V was cut back by 6 bases and J by 0 bases. Germline V lookup: CDR1 ENHRY, CDR2 SYGVKD. The CDR3 contains 14 residues. This CDR3 is CAISSSGSTDTQYF. CDR3 DNA: TGTGCCATCAGCTCTAGCGGTAGCACAGATACGCAGTATTTT.

This clone was picked up one time. The chain employs TRBV10-3 and TRBJ1-2, with 10 bases fitting TRBD1. The CDR3 extends over 14 amino acids. The ends lost 9 bases at V and 2 bases at J; junction bases unmatched: 6. Germline loops: CDR1 ENHRY, CDR2 SYGVKD. The CDR3 DNA follows: TGTGCCATTGGGACAGGGGACTTGAACTATGGCTACACCTTC. It translates to CAIGTGDLNYGYTF.

This sequence joins TRBV10-3 and TRBJ1-2; the match to TRBD1 covers 8 bases. The V segment lost 4 bases and the J segment 3 bases; nucleotides outside the gene matches: 4. Germline V CDR1 and CDR2: ENHRY, SYGVKD. This CDR3 is 14 amino acids long. CDR3 amino acids: CAISGTGLHYGYTF. The CDR3 bases are TGTGCCATCAGTGGGACAGGGTTGCACTATGGCTACACCTTC.

The chain uses TRBV11-2 and TRBJ1-1; 8 nucleotides line up with TRBD1. CDR1 and CDR2 from the germline V gene are SGHAT and FQNNGV. There are 17 residues in the CDR3. V was clipped by 4 bases and J by 4 bases; unmatched bases: 14. Here the CDR3 DNA reads TGTGCCAGCAGCTCCCAGGGGGCCCGGGGGTTGGGCACTGAAGCTTTCTTT. Its translation is CASSSQGARGLGTEAFF. Full variable domain (missing parts from reference TRBV11-2 and TRBJ1-1): EAGVAQSPRYKIIEKRQSVAFWCNPISGHATLYWYQQILGQGPKLLIQFQNNGVVDDSQLPKDRFSAERLKGVDSTLKIQPAKLEDSAVYLCASSSQGARGLGTEAFFGQGTRLTVV.